Here is one TCR beta chain with its context. The table lists this clonotype with many counts. Its antigen has not been determined. No base qualities exist here, and no much larger clone lies one base off it. The data are from a study of Graves' ophthalmopathy and Graves' hyperthyroidism (dated by TCRdb to between 2017 and 2018). Describing the broader study: Hyperthyroidism was considered stable if no progression to ophthalmopathy occurred within 18 months of follow-up. The study used signatures of the TCR beta repertoire to tell Graves' ophthalmopathy apart from Graves' hyperthyroidism and to predict which patients would progress to ophthalmopathy. In total, 135 blood samples were TCR-sequenced: fewer than 50 ophthalmopathy, approximately 75 hyperthyroidism and some 17 hyperthyroidism-to-ophthalmopathy patients. A discovery set of 95 to 100 patients (43 ophthalmopathy, some 58 stable hyperthyroidism) was enrolled to explore V-J signatures distinguishing ophthalmopathy from hyperthyroidism. The independent validation cohort included 18 hyperthyroidism patients plus 17 patients who later progressed from hyperthyroidism to ophthalmopathy. T-cell repertoires of thyroid tissue and blood were compared in over five hyperthyroidism patients. Following sampling, methimazole starting at 30 mg daily was administered to hyperthyroidism patients, and high-dose intravenous methylprednisolone was administered to ophthalmopathy patients.

Patients with hyperthyroidism were aged 18 to 65 years, had been newly diagnosed, and had a disease duration of less than 2 months. Patients were excluded if they had other autoimmune diseases, uncontrolled infections, pregnancy or lactation. Clinical symptoms, serum thyroxine, TRAb, thyroid ultrasound and orbital computed tomography formed the basis of the diagnosis. Trizol reagent was used to extract the total RNA, and its quality was then checked on an Agilent 2100 Bioanalyzer. Trimming takes 0 bases from V and 6 bases from J, and the germline ends sit 12 bases apart. The CDR3, from cysteine to phenylalanine, totals 15 residues. Just CDR3 DNA is preserved here, 45 bases in frame from base 1. For repertoire sequencing, the TCR beta CDR3 regions were amplified from RNA transcripts. The first round of RT-PCR was done with HTBI primers and the Qiagen OneStep RT-PCR kit, and was followed by a second round of multiplex PCR, then size selection and purification. Sequencing of the libraries was carried out on an Illumina HiSeq2000 in paired-end mode with 100 bp reads. Per the source publication's procedure: Reads were processed with SOAPnuke, discarding reads with adapters, uncalled bases, mean Phred below 15, or no exact constant-primer or identifier match. COPE v1.2.5 was used to merge the high-quality paired reads. Each unique nucleotide sequence was defined as a clonotype, and clonotypes were aligned to IMGT TRB V, D and J references with MiTCR v1.1. Only V-J combinations with frequency above 0.0001 were analysed, covering around 99% of repertoires. For each V-J combination, a TCR clonal expansion and chaos score was defined as the ratio of F50 clonal expansion to chaos observed in the TCRdist matrix. Features were reduced by Welch's t-statistics and random forest to approximately 13 V-J combinations, which fed a naive Bayes classifier. Thyroid-blood repertoire similarity was quantified with the Morisita-Horn index. TCRdb reran the public reads through fastp at Q25 and MiXCR, keeping productive beta chains. CDR3 protein sequences are deduplicated, and each keeps its most common genes and DNA. For this entry, the V and J calls and clone size follow TCRdb and not the study's own pipeline. The sample profile shows about 1.2 million distinct CDR3 sequences; about 38% of them were found once. The top ten clones comprise around 10% of the sample.

On the study overall, not on this receptor specifically: In validation, the model predicted ophthalmopathy progression with about 64% sensitivity and roughly 72% specificity; some twelve predicted patients were CT-confirmed with GO in a median of approximately 6.5 months. Most expanded thyroid clonotypes with a frequency above 0.001 also appeared in blood, which suggests that blood repertoires may reflect the immune response in the thyroid. The 13-signature model separated ophthalmopathy from stable hyperthyroidism with roughly 90% sensitivity and approximately 83% specificity in cross-validation, and 80%/75% in the test set. No statistical method was used to predetermine the sample size, and group allocation was not hidden from the investigators.

The receptor chain draws on TRBV12-3 or TRBV12-4 and TRBJ1-5; 6 matching bases give a weak D call of TRBD1. The sample taken for sequencing was peripheral blood or thyroid tissue (not recorded which). This TCR was sampled from an adult man with Graves' hyperthyroidism. The nucleotide sequence reads TGTGCCAGCAGTTTAGCGCCGGGGGGCAGTCAGCCCCAGCATTTT. Protein translation: CASSLAPGGSQPQHF.